This TCR beta chain came from a study of CD8+CD57+ T cells in acquired aplastic anemia. Germline V lookup: CDR1 SNHLY, CDR2 FYNNEI. The CDR3 region is 9 residues in length, termini included. As to this clonotype: The CDR3 does not close with the conserved phenylalanine or tryptophan, likely indicating a read error. No DNA is shown, since the ends of the CDR3 on it are uncertain; the CDR3 is the one TCRdb lists.

The template for TCR beta VDJ and CDR3 sequence profiling was genomic DNA. Using its own MiXCR run on the reads, TCRdb lists one record per CDR3 protein. This table has about 190,000 distinct CDR3 sequences, roughly half appearing once. Only patients with CD8+CD57+ cell expansion on flow cytometry were chosen for sequencing. The origin of this receptor is a human donor with aplastic anemia. Sequencing used sorted CD4+, CD8+, or CD8+CD57+ T cells (not recorded which) from PBMCs. This sequence joins TRBV2 and TRBJ1-3; whether TRBD1, the table's D call, matches the DNA was not checked. This chain's CDR3 is CASSESDRV.